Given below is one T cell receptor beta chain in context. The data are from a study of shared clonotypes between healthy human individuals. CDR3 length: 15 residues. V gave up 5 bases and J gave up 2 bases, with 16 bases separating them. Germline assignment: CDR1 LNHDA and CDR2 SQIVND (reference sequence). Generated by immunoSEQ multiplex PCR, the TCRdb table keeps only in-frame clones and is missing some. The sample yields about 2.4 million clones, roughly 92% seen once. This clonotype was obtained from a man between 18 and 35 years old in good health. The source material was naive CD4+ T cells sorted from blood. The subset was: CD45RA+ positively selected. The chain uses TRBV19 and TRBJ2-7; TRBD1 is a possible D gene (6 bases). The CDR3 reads CASSAYSDSTYEQYF. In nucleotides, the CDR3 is TGTGCCAGTAGTGCCTACTCGGACAGTACCTACGAGCAGTACTTC.